This T cell receptor (beta chain) originates from a study of blood T cell repertoires in COVID-19. Study information: Italy, Spain and the United States were the sources of the convalescent and acute COVID-19 samples. The cDNA or gDNA used as material had been derived from T cells, B-cell-depleted T cells, or PBMCs.

V lost 3 bases and J 3 bases, leaving 13 bases between the germline ends. Germline CDR1 SGDLS, CDR2 YYNGEE. CDR3 length: 15 residues. Original data processing: Researchers report that nucleated cell counts were estimated from reference gene primer amplification. The assay was immunoSEQ multiplex PCR, and TCRdb's table has in-frame clones only and misses some. V, J and clone size derive from that table, while D and trimming were established from the DNA sequence. In the table there are 60,000 to 70,000 clones, 80% to 85% of which are singletons. The receptor's source is a human donor in a cohort sampled during active COVID-19. The rearrangement joins TRBV9 to TRBJ2-1; D is perhaps TRBD1 (5 bases). Sample: peripheral blood. The CDR3 DNA sequence: TGTGCCAGCAGCGGGAGTGGGGCAGGCTACAATGAGCAGTTCTTC. It specifies CASSGSGAGYNEQFF.